This TCR beta chain came from a study of glioma-infiltrating T cells after dendritic cell vaccination (dated by TCRdb to 2016 to 2018). For context, the study as a whole: The cohort included some 15 glioblastoma patients drawn from Phase I and II dendritic cell vaccination trials, of whom 9 were newly diagnosed and 6 had recurrent disease. Between about 2002 and 2013, patients were given autologous tumor lysate-pulsed dendritic cell vaccination. To make the vaccine, monocyte-derived dendritic cells were cultured for 7 to 8 days with IL-4 and GM-CSF and then pulsed overnight with autologous tumor lysate. Each patient got three intradermal injections of the dendritic cell vaccine, spaced at biweekly intervals, in the arm below the axilla. Tumor-infiltrating lymphocyte content was quantified and tumor and blood repertoires were compared in dendritic cell-vaccinated glioblastoma patients by deep sequencing of TCR beta CDR3 regions. Survival after dendritic cell vaccination was correlated with TCR sequencing metrics such as TIL content and the overlap between tumor and blood repertoires. What the authors observed across the whole study: Longer time to progression and overall survival after dendritic cell vaccination were predicted by higher estimated pretreatment TIL content. TCR clonality showed no direct relationship with survival, which suggests that a diverse polyclonal response may be important. The cohort was small and heterogeneous, with few patients having full blood and tumor sets and even fewer initial-recurrent tumor pairs. The three-group TCR overlap response model was characterized as speculative, and prospective validation of the model was stated to be required.

On this clone: It has no known antigen specificity. No base quality information exists; no much larger clone differs at one position.

This specimen's time point label, per the study, means: after dendritic cell vaccination, including at tumor progression/relapse. Patients were selected for having adequate residual fresh-frozen tumor tissue and more than two years of available survival data. Molecular status otherwise varied across the glioblastoma patients, but none of them carried an isocitrate dehydrogenase mutation. PBMC were collected before vaccination, two weeks after the third vaccination, and at tumor progression if progression occurred. The Qiagen DNeasy Blood extraction Kit was used to extract genomic DNA. The immunoSEQ assay amplified TCRB CDR3 regions from roughly 2 micrograms of genomic DNA, or from all available DNA when less than that amount was available. For multiplex PCR, 60 forward primers for TCR V beta segments and 13 reverse primers for J beta segments were used. To estimate reads per starting template, synthetic control templates were spiked into each sample at limiting dilution. Reads of 87 bp were generated by sequencing on the Illumina HiSeq System. The authors' pipeline ran thus. To remove PCR and sequencing errors, closely related sequences were merged with a nearest neighbor algorithm. TCR overlap was measured as the percentage of unique tumor TCR beta sequences that were also present in the peripheral blood of the same patient. TCRdb retrieved this table from immuneACCESS and kept in-frame rearrangements only. Not all clones are present; in checked studies, unresolved V genes account for under half, and no reason is known for the remainder. The DNA was the basis for D and trimming; V, J and clone size are from that table. Within this sample are fewer than 90,000 clones, with roughly 87% of them counted one time only. The leading ten clones occupy approximately 6.6% of the sample.

Cut back by 0 bases and 0 bases, the V and J ends lie 11 bases apart. The germline V gene yields LGHNT for CDR1 and FRNRAP for CDR2. From its cysteine to its phenylalanine, the CDR3 spans 16 amino acids. Only the CDR3 part of the read is kept: 48 bases, read in frame from the first base. The sequence joins TRBV12-5 to TRBJ1-1; TRBD1 could be the D gene, as 5 bases match. This sequence originates from a human donor with glioblastoma. The source was blood, collected after dendritic cell vaccination. For the CDR3, the sequence is CASGLVLGQMNTEAFF. The base sequence is TGTGCTAGTGGTTTGGTCCTTGGACAAATGAACACTGAAGCTTTCTTT.